This is a list of T cell receptor beta chains from one sample in a study of shared clonotypes between healthy human individuals. Here immunoSEQ multiplex PCR was the method, and the copy in TCRdb shows in-frame clones only, minus some. The table lists some 2,000,000 clones, about 94% of them singletons, with roughly 0.13% in the top ten. Sequenced input: naive CD4+ T cells sorted from blood. These receptors were obtained from a man younger than 35 in good health. Both conserved end residues are part of each CDR3. The order of the fields is J gene, V gene, CDR3 protein.

j_call: TRBJ1-1
v_call: TRBV2
cdr3_aa: CASSTGAGAFF

j_call: TRBJ1-5
v_call: TRBV7-9
cdr3_aa: CASSLGTGELSQPQHF

j_call: TRBJ1-2
v_call: TRBV29-1
cdr3_aa: CSVRPSQGFGYTF

j_call: TRBJ2-1
v_call: TRBV15
cdr3_aa: CATTSGSSYNEQFF

j_call: TRBJ1-4
v_call: TRBV2
cdr3_aa: CASSEVRRRNEKLFF

j_call: TRBJ2-1
v_call: TRBV15
cdr3_aa: CATSREGSKNEQFF

j_call: TRBJ2-3
v_call: TRBV7-3
cdr3_aa: CASSLERGRTDTQYF

j_call: TRBJ1-2
v_call: TRBV29-1
cdr3_aa: CSVRQGSNYGYTF

j_call: TRBJ2-1
v_call: TRBV11-2
cdr3_aa: CASSYWTSGYNEQFF

j_call: TRBJ1-1
v_call: TRBV28
cdr3_aa: CASSKTGGERTEAFF

j_call: TRBJ2-2
v_call: TRBV21-1
cdr3_aa: CASSKNHRAGKRRNTGELFF

j_call: TRBJ2-2
v_call: TRBV29-1
cdr3_aa: CSVEGDRGTGELFF

j_call: TRBJ1-2
v_call: TRBV2
cdr3_aa: CASSEIGVNYGYTF

j_call: TRBJ1-5
v_call: TRBV5-1
cdr3_aa: CASTGLPQHF

j_call: TRBJ1-1
v_call: TRBV6-6
cdr3_aa: CASSPRGPLMNTEAFF

j_call: TRBJ2-7
v_call: TRBV5-1
cdr3_aa: CASSLALSGGIDEQYF

j_call: TRBJ1-4
v_call: TRBV7-8
cdr3_aa: CASSLWGDSATNEKLFF

j_call: TRBJ2-2
v_call: TRBV11-2
cdr3_aa: CASSQIQITGELFF

j_call: TRBJ1-2
v_call: TRBV28
cdr3_aa: CASSLQGSGYTF

j_call: TRBJ2-1
v_call: TRBV7-8
cdr3_aa: CASSLVLGLAGGPTKGNEQFF

j_call: TRBJ1-2
v_call: TRBV27
cdr3_aa: CASSFTGWGPIPNYGYTF

j_call: TRBJ1-6
v_call: TRBV6-1
cdr3_aa: CASNRQGLDSPLHF

j_call: TRBJ2-1
v_call: TRBV10-3
cdr3_aa: CAISGGTRRYNEQFF

j_call: TRBJ2-1
v_call: TRBV6-5
cdr3_aa: CASSYQAGGPSEQFF

j_call: TRBJ2-5
v_call: TRBV5-4
cdr3_aa: CASSMGQGQTQYF

j_call: TRBJ1-6
v_call: TRBV7-9
cdr3_aa: CASSLKEGSRNSPLHF

j_call: TRBJ2-1
v_call: TRBV5-1
cdr3_aa: CASSLGGLAGDEQFF

j_call: TRBJ2-7
v_call: TRBV30
cdr3_aa: CAWSRGESYEQYF

j_call: TRBJ2-5
v_call: TRBV18
cdr3_aa: CASSSFQQYQETQYF

j_call: TRBJ1-3
v_call: TRBV4-1
cdr3_aa: CASSQAPRGIDTIYF

j_call: TRBJ2-3
v_call: TRBV2
cdr3_aa: CASSEGSTDTQYF

j_call: TRBJ2-3
v_call: TRBV6-1
cdr3_aa: CASTETDRTDTQYF

j_call: TRBJ2-3
v_call: TRBV5-1
cdr3_aa: CASSFPGGGTDTQYF

j_call: TRBJ2-7
v_call: TRBV9
cdr3_aa: CASSKEGQGSGEQYF

j_call: TRBJ2-1
v_call: TRBV10-3
cdr3_aa: CAISESLLANEQFF

j_call: TRBJ2-7
v_call: TRBV18
cdr3_aa: CASSLDRGGSYEQYF

j_call: TRBJ1-2
v_call: TRBV30
cdr3_aa: CAWSGGEEGYTF

j_call: TRBJ2-2
v_call: TRBV2
cdr3_aa: CASRRGANTGELFF

j_call: TRBJ2-7
v_call: TRBV28
cdr3_aa: CASRDGTYEQYF

j_call: TRBJ1-2
v_call: TRBV6-1
cdr3_aa: CASSVDTYYGYTF

j_call: TRBJ2-1
v_call: TRBV2
cdr3_aa: CASCVGTGDYNEQFF

j_call: TRBJ2-1
v_call: TRBV28
cdr3_aa: CASSSPSGGAQEQFF

j_call: TRBJ1-2
v_call: TRBV28
cdr3_aa: CASSPGTGGADGYTF

j_call: TRBJ1-2
v_call: TRBV6-6
cdr3_aa: CASRSGGDYGYTF

j_call: TRBJ2-2
v_call: TRBV29-1
cdr3_aa: CSVDWSYSGELFF

j_call: TRBJ2-7
v_call: TRBV11-2
cdr3_aa: CASSLTRLNYEQYF

j_call: TRBJ2-3
v_call: TRBV7-9
cdr3_aa: CASSPMGDRGRDTQYF

j_call: TRBJ1-6
v_call: TRBV27
cdr3_aa: CASSPIGGSPLHF

j_call: TRBJ2-7
v_call: TRBV5-4
cdr3_aa: CASSLVGAGVGYEQYF

j_call: TRBJ1-2
v_call: TRBV9
cdr3_aa: CASRPLGDYGYTF

j_call: TRBJ1-1
v_call: TRBV7-9
cdr3_aa: CASSLRGSPSNTEAFF

j_call: TRBJ1-2
v_call: TRBV19
cdr3_aa: CASSIKGLGYTF

j_call: TRBJ2-2
v_call: TRBV6-5
cdr3_aa: CASSWDSIGPGELFF

j_call: TRBJ1-2
v_call: TRBV27
cdr3_aa: CASSLRGGYGYTF

j_call: TRBJ1-5
v_call: TRBV28
cdr3_aa: CASSPRGAKGGNQPQHF